The entry that follows covers one TCR beta chain sequence. This record belongs to a study of blood T cell repertoires in COVID-19. Study background: The United States, Italy and Spain provided the acute and convalescent COVID-19 samples. Nucleic acid was either cDNA or gDNA, and it came from T cells, B-cell-depleted T cells, or PBMCs.

In the original processing: Nucleated cell counts were estimated from reference gene primer amplification. Generated by immunoSEQ multiplex PCR, the TCRdb table keeps only in-frame clones and is missing some. The D gene and trimming were derived from the DNA, and the V and J assignments and clone size from that table. The sample lists 110,000 to 150,000 clones; approximately 85% were seen once. The receptor was isolated from a woman of 80 years or more with acute or convalescent COVID-19. What was sequenced was peripheral blood.

For the CDR3, the DNA is TGCGCCAGCAGCTTGGCCCCTTCGACAGGCCAAGAGACCCAGTACTTC. It encodes CASSLAPSTGQETQYF. V gene TRBV5-1 combines with J gene TRBJ2-5; TRBD1 might be the D (6 bases). V was pared by 0 bases and J by 1 base, with 13 bases between. The V gene's germline CDR1 is SGHRS and CDR2 YFSETQ. The CDR3 consists of 16 residues.